This TCR beta chain was sequenced for a study of CD4 T cells in relation to SARS-CoV-2 and coronaviruses (dated by TCRdb to the early 2020s). Broadly, across the study: The full convalescent cohort of 12 patients had a median age of approximately 35 years, ranging from roughly 21 to 80 years. Of the 12 convalescent patients, 8 were male and 4 were female, and two of the subjects were Hispanic. Expansion assays from other donors in the study were sequenced with a different, Illumina-based TCR-beta assay. The study assessed, at the TCR clonotype level, memory CD4+ T cell crossreactivity between SARS-CoV-2 and common cold coronavirus spike proteins. HLA restriction was mapped for shared crossreactive spike epitopes using patient-derived lymphoblastoid cell lines. The Adaptive Biotechnologies TCR-sequencing kit was used to sequence samples from three pre-COVID donors and the naive versus memory experiments, whereas other data were Illumina-based.

Broad study findings and their caveats: Pre-pandemic and post-infection samples were not both contributed by any donor, so tracing of the source of pre-existing responses was limited. Naive versus memory sequencing indicated that memory recall responses, rather than primary responses primed during culture, are detected by the assay. Since the crossreactivity analysis centred on spike protein, crossreactivity against other viral proteins was not assessed. The study was constrained by small numbers of patients and of tested TCRs. Compared with monoreactive clones, crossreactive clones had significantly weaker SARS-CoV-2-driven expansion, a result consistent with antigenic imprinting. In about 60% of donors, memory CD4+ clonotypes turned up that crossrecognized SARS-CoV-2 and at least one common cold coronavirus spike.

Deep-resolution immunoSEQ TCR-beta sequencing was performed on DNA from uncultured naive and memory CD4+ T cells. The authors' analysis ran thus. Preprocessing removed nonproductive sequences and CDR3s not starting with C, not ending with F or W, or shorter than 7 amino acids. Cultured and uncultured naive and memory CD4+ repertoires were searched for CDR3s previously identified as spike- and CEF-reactive. Pairwise Levenshtein distance, computed with the stringdist R package after three terminal residues were trimmed from each end, was used as the measure of CDR3 homology. The immuneACCESS repertoire file appears here via TCRdb, limited to in-frame rearrangements. These files lack a portion of the clones; in checked studies, under half of the deficit traces to unresolved V genes, and the cause of the others is not known. Clone size and V and J calls were adopted from that table, with D and trimming inferred from the DNA. Recorded for this sample are some 60,000 clones; 92% of them occurred a single time. The top ten constitute about 0.4% of the sample.

Naive and memory CD4+ T cells were separated from cryopreserved PBMCs by first enriching for CD4 and then performing EasySep naive CD4+ T cell enrichment. PBMCs were isolated from leukapheresis product or whole blood by Ficoll-Paque PLUS gradient centrifugation. PBMCs were either cryopreserved at -140°C or used fresh in the expansion assay. The QIAamp Micro DNA Kit was used to extract genomic DNA from the CD4+ T cells. The CDR3 runs 13 amino acids, cysteine and phenylalanine included. Of all the DNA, just the CDR3 is kept, 39 bases in frame from base 1. As encoded in the germline V gene (reference sequence), CDR1 is LNHDA while CDR2 is SQIVND. V is clipped by 6 bases and J by 3 bases, and the sequence between their germline boundaries is 9 bases long. About this clone: Its recognized antigen is unknown. No base-level quality is on record; no much larger clone is a single base apart.

What was sequenced was naive CD4+ T cells from PBMCs. The sample's cell subset or site label, decoded: naive CD4+ T cells isolated by negative enrichment. The V and J genes are TRBV19 and TRBJ1-5; confidence is insufficient to name the D gene. This clonotype was sampled from an adult with COVID-19. The CDR3 protein sequence reads: CASSKTANQPQHF. The bases read TGTGCCAGTAGCAAGACGGCCAATCAGCCCCAGCATTTT.